The 31 T cell receptor beta chains below all came from one sample that was sequenced in a study of shared clonotypes between healthy human individuals. Libraries were prepared by immunoSEQ multiplex PCR; TCRdb keeps only in-frame clonotypes and omits some of them. Of 640,000 or so clones listed, approximately 75% are singletons. Sequenced: memory CD4+ T cells sorted from blood. Regarding subset: CD45RA-negative fraction. All receptors come from a woman under 40 in good health.

The rearrangement joins TRBV5-6 to TRBJ1-3, with D uncertain. Trimming pared 4 bases from V and 5 bases from J, leaving 13 bases between. CDR1 and CDR2 (germline): SGHDT, YYEEEE. The CDR3 is 14 amino acids. The CDR3 region is CASSRTHPRNTIYF. The CDR3 DNA is TGTGCCAGCAGCCGGACCCACCCACGAAACACCATATATTTT.

This clone was observed a few times. The chain recombines TRBV6-6 with TRBJ1-5; unclear D gene. V was clipped by 3 bases and J by 1 base, with 10 bases between them. This CDR3 has 15 residues. Germline loops: CDR1 MNHNY, CDR2 SVGAGI (reference sequence). CDR3 nucleotide sequence: TGTGCCAGCAGTTATAATAGGGAAAGCAATCAGCCCCAGCATTTT. It specifies CASSYNRESNQPQHF.

The sample holds one count of this clone. The gene calls are TRBV12-5 and TRBJ1-4; TRBD1 is a possible D gene (6 bases). Germline loops: CDR1 LGHNT, CDR2 FRNRAP. CDR3 length: 16 amino acids. Between the trimmed V and J ends, which lost 7 bases and 2 bases, there was a span of 17 bases. The CDR3 DNA follows: TGTGCTAGTGAAGAGGGGGTGATGGGGACTAATGAAAAACTGTTTTTT. Protein sequence: CASEEGVMGTNEKLFF.

The V call is TRBV20-1, the J call TRBJ2-7; perhaps TRBD2 as D (5 bases). CDR3 size: 11 residues. The V gene's germline CDR1 is DFQATT and CDR2 SNEGSKA (reference sequence). CDR3 sequence (DNA): TGCAGCCCCGGGCGGGTAGGCGAGCAGTACTTC. This encodes CSPGRVGEQYF.

The chain is built from TRBV7-3 and TRBJ2-2; 10 bases align to TRBD1. CDR1 is SGHTA and CDR2 is FQGTGA in the germline V gene. V trimming: 5 bases; J trimming: 5 bases; junction bases outside the gene matches: 2. This CDR3 is built from 14 residues. The CDR3 DNA reads TGTGCCAGCAGCAGGGGACAGGGGACCGGGGAGCTGTTTTTT. Amino acid sequence: CASSRGQGTGELFF.

This clone appeared once. This rearrangement joins TRBV5-4 to TRBJ2-1; D is possibly TRBD1 or TRBD2 (5 bases each). The CDR3 has 16 residues. The germline V gene has CDR1 SGHNT and CDR2 YYREEE (reference sequence). V was cut by 4 bases and J by 0 bases, with 14 bases left in between. CDR3 DNA sequence: TGTGCCAGCAGCCCACGGGACGGGTACTCCTACAATGAGCAGTTCTTC. Protein product: CASSPRDGYSYNEQFF.

In regard to this clone: The same CDR3 also results from other DNA sequences found in this sample. The chain joins TRBV7-9 to TRBJ1-3, with D perhaps TRBD1 (6 bases). Per germline, CDR1 SEHNR and CDR2 FQNEAQ (reference sequence). Trimming removed 5 bases at V and 4 bases at J, with 12 bases between. This CDR3 is built from 14 residues. CDR3 nucleotides: TGTGCCAGCAGCCTCACGGGGGCAGGAAACACCATATATTTT. Translation: CASSLTGAGNTIYF.

The DNA of the CDR3 is TGTGCCAGCAGCTCATCCGGACAGTCCCTCGAGCAGTACTTC. This codes for CASSSSGQSLEQYF. The V call is TRBV13, the J call TRBJ2-7, with D perhaps matching TRBD1 (6 bases). CDR3 size: 14 residues. Germline CDR1 is PRHDT and CDR2 is FYEKMQ (reference sequence). Between the trimmed V and J ends, which lost 4 bases and 6 bases, there was a span of 16 bases.

This clone was seen a few times. The chain is built from TRBV2 and TRBJ1-5, with D tentatively TRBD1 (5 bases). Germline values: CDR1 SNHLY, CDR2 FYNNEI. This CDR3 region has 15 residues. V lost 3 bases and J lost 6, with 15 bases in between. CDR3 amino acids: CASSELGVGSQPQHF. CDR3 nucleotides: TGTGCCAGCAGTGAGTTGGGGGTTGGGAGTCAGCCCCAGCATTTT.

This clone has only a few counts. The chain joins TRBV11-2 to TRBJ2-5; unclear D gene. Trimming shortened V by 5 bases and J by 2 bases, and 9 bases separated the two germline ends. The CDR3 length is 13 residues. In germline, CDR1 is SGHAT, CDR2 FQNNGV. The CDR3 coding sequence is TGTGCCAGCAGCCCCGGGTATCAAGAGACCCAGTACTTC. Protein product: CASSPGYQETQYF.

The V call is TRBV5-6, the J call TRBJ1-3; D remains ambiguous. Germline V lookup: CDR1 SGHDT, CDR2 YYEEEE. There are 15 residues in the CDR3. The germline V and J ends were trimmed by 6 bases and 0 bases, with 13 bases remaining between them. The CDR3 is CASMREGYSGNTIYF. The CDR3 coding sequence is TGTGCCAGCATGAGGGAGGGCTACTCTGGAAACACCATATATTTT.

The chain links TRBV5-6 to TRBJ2-1; 9 bases line up with TRBD2. The length of the CDR3 is 15 residues. The V gene end was trimmed by 4 bases and the J gene end by 4 bases; junction bases not matched to a gene: 6. From germline, CDR1 is SGHDT and CDR2 YYEEEE. CDR3 nucleotide sequence: TGTGCCAGCAGCCCTGGACTAGCGTTGTACAATGAGCAGTTCTTC. This sequence encodes CASSPGLALYNEQFF.

Notes on this clone: Other DNA sequences in the same sample also yield this CDR3. The rearrangement joins TRBV5-1 to TRBJ2-1, with 7 bases fitting TRBD2. The CDR3 has 15 amino acids. After removal of 1 base from V and 3 bases from J, the junction contained 4 bases not matched to a gene. The germline V gene has CDR1 SGHRS and CDR2 YFSETQ. In nucleotides, the CDR3 is TGCGCCAGCAGCTTGTCTAGCGGAAACTACAATGAGCAGTTCTTC. Translating it yields CASSLSSGNYNEQFF.

The genes are TRBV2 and TRBJ1-1; 8 positions match TRBD1. Germline V CDR1 and CDR2: SNHLY, FYNNEI. J was trimmed by 4 bases and V by 6 bases; bases with no gene match: 7. The CDR3 has 14 amino acids. The CDR3 DNA is TGTGCCAGCAGCACACGACAGGGGATCACTGAAGCTTTCTTT. Encoded protein: CASSTRQGITEAFF.

The chain has TRBV19 and TRBJ1-2; possible D gene TRBD1, 5 bases. The CDR3 is 13 residues long. CDR1 and CDR2 (germline): LNHDA, SQIVND (reference sequence). V was cut by 6 bases and J by 1 base, with 9 bases left in between. The CDR3 nucleotides are TGTGCCAGTAGGGCAGGGATTAACTATGGCTACACCTTC. Residues: CASRAGINYGYTF.

The V gene is TRBV7-2, the J gene TRBJ2-7, with 7 positions matching TRBD2. CDR3 size: 13 residues. V shed 8 bases and J 2 bases; nucleotides not matched to a gene: 6. The germline CDR1 and CDR2 sequences are SGHTA and FQGNSA. CDR3 sequence (DNA): TGTGCCAGCTTGGGGGGGACCGCCTACGAGCAGTACTTC. Protein sequence: CASLGGTAYEQYF.

V and J are TRBV6-5 and TRBJ2-4; D uncertain. Trimming pared 2 bases from V and 10 bases from J, leaving 18 bases between. The CDR3 is made up of 15 amino acids. Germline CDR1 MNHEY, CDR2 SVGAGI. CDR3 sequence: CASSYALGTGKIQYF. CDR3 nucleotides: TGTGCCAGCAGTTACGCCCTAGGCACGGGCAAAATTCAGTACTTC.

The chain recombines TRBV7-9 with TRBJ1-2; D gene unclear. The V end lost 11 bases, the J end lost 4 bases, and 17 bases lay between the germline ends. Looked up from germline, CDR1 is SEHNR and CDR2 is FQNEAQ (reference sequence). CDR3 length equals 13 residues. CDR3: CAVVAGLSYGYTF. Here the CDR3 DNA reads TGTGCCGTCGTTGCCGGGCTGAGCTATGGCTACACCTTC. The variable domain in full, completed from reference TRBV7-9 and TRBJ1-2, reads DTGVSQNPRHKITKRGQNVTFRCDPISEHNRLYWYRQTLGQGPEFLTYFQNEAQLEKSRLLSDRFSAERPKGSFSTLEIQRTEQGDSAMYLCAVVAGLSYGYTFGSGTRLTVV.

Points on this clone: The same CDR3 is also encoded by other DNA sequences in this sample. CDR3 sequence reads: CASSTSYEQYF. CDR3 nucleotide sequence: TGTGCCAGCAGCACATCCTACGAGCAGTACTTC. The V gene is TRBV6-5, the J gene TRBJ2-7; D uncertain. The CDR3 sequence is 11 residues long. Germline V gene data show CDR1 as MNHEY and CDR2 as SVGAGI. V dropped 6 bases and J dropped 1 base, with 4 bases sitting between them.

The chain has TRBV27 and TRBJ1-2, with TRBD1 matching over 8 bases. CDR1 is MNHEY, CDR2 SMNVEV, per germline (reference sequence). CDR3 length: 14 residues. The J segment lost 5 bases and the V segment lost 5 bases, leaving 7 bases of the junction unmatched. The CDR3 DNA reads TGTGCCAGCAGTCCAAGACAGGGGAGGTATGGCTACACCTTC. Protein sequence: CASSPRQGRYGYTF.

This chain joins TRBV4-1 and TRBJ2-5; the match to TRBD1 covers 7 bases. CDR1 and CDR2 from the germline V gene are MGHRA and YSYEKL. CDR3 size: 14 residues. V lost 1 base, J lost 5 bases, and 4 bases stayed unmatched. CDR3 nucleotide sequence: TGCGCCAGCAGCCAAGCGACAGGGTTCGAGACCCAGTACTTC. This codes for CASSQATGFETQYF.

The chain has TRBV7-6 and TRBJ1-5; D is ambiguous. The CDR3 length is 15 residues. The germline CDR1 and CDR2 sequences are SGHVS and FNYEAQ. V shed 4 bases and J shed 9 bases, with 19 bases lying between them. The chain's CDR3 is CASSSRGGLGRPQHF. The CDR3 DNA follows: TGTGCCAGCAGCTCCCGCGGAGGCCTAGGTCGGCCCCAGCATTTT.

The CDR3 sequence is CASSRQEYYEQYF. The CDR3 DNA reads as TGTGCCAGCAGCCGACAGGAATACTACGAGCAGTACTTC. The chain uses TRBV7-9 and TRBJ2-7; weak D call: TRBD1 (6 bases). Deletions cut 5 bases from V and 3 bases from J, with 11 bases between. The CDR3 extends over 13 amino acids. Germline V lookup: CDR1 SEHNR, CDR2 FQNEAQ (reference sequence).

This clone was seen at least ten times. Distinct nucleotide sequences in the sample also encode this CDR3. The V and J genes are TRBV5-1 and TRBJ2-1; a weak D match, TRBD2 (6 bases). The CDR3 spans 15 residues. Trimming took 2 bases from V and 1 from J, leaving 10 bases between them. Germline V gene sequence: CDR1 SGHRS, CDR2 YFSETQ. The CDR3 spells CASSFSSGSYNEQFF. In DNA form, the CDR3 reads TGCGCCAGCAGCTTTAGTAGCGGTTCCTACAATGAGCAGTTCTTC. Full variable domain (rest looked up from reference TRBV5-1 and TRBJ2-1): KAGVTQTPRYLIKTRGQQVTLSCSPISGHRSVSWYQQTPGQGLQFLFEYFSETQRNKGNFPGRFSGRQFSNSRSEMNVSTLELGDSALYLCASSFSSGSYNEQFFGPGTRLTVL.

V usage is TRBV6-6 and J usage is TRBJ2-7, with TRBD1 as a possible D gene (8 bases). Trimming stripped 6 bases from V and 0 bases from J, with 15 bases between. Looked up from germline, CDR1 is MNHNY and CDR2 is SVGAGI (reference sequence). CDR3 length equals 15 residues. In DNA, the CDR3 is TGTGCCAGCAGGAAACAGGGGGAGGGCTCCTACGAGCAGTACTTC. Amino acid sequence: CASRKQGEGSYEQYF.

CDR3 sequence (DNA): TGTGCCAGCAGGCGAAAGACAGGGGGTGGCTATGGCTACACCTTC. Its translation: CASRRKTGGGYGYTF. The genes are TRBV28 and TRBJ1-2; TRBD1 aligns across 9 bases. CDR3 length: 15 residues. CDR1 and CDR2 from the germline V gene are MDHEN and SYDVKM. The ends lost 6 bases at V and 4 bases at J; junction bases unmatched: 9.

The chain joins TRBV25-1 to TRBJ2-2; a possible D gene is TRBD2 (5 bases). The germline V and J ends were trimmed by 0 bases and 11 bases, with 16 bases remaining between them. Germline CDR1 is MGHDK and CDR2 is SYGVNS. The CDR3 consists of 15 residues. The CDR3: CASSEYGLQYGELFF. In DNA, the CDR3 is TGTGCCAGCAGTGAATACGGACTGCAATATGGCGAGCTGTTTTTT.

A few counts support this clone. The J gene is TRBJ1-1, the V gene TRBV5-4; 7 bases fit TRBD1. The CDR3 length is 14 residues. Germline CDR1 is SGHNT and CDR2 is YYREEE (reference sequence). After removal of 5 bases from V and 0 bases from J, the junction contained 4 bases not matched to a gene. The CDR3 protein is CASRGQHMNTEAFF. The DNA for the CDR3 is TGTGCCAGCAGGGGACAGCACATGAACACTGAAGCTTTCTTT.

The table lists this clone with a count of one. The chain has TRBV29-1 and TRBJ2-5; tentatively, D is TRBD1 or TRBD2 (5 bases each). The CDR3 has 13 residues. V shed 4 bases and J shed 1 base, with 10 bases lying between them. Per the germline V gene, CDR1 is SQVTM and CDR2 is ANQGSEA. CDR3 protein: CSVVVGPQETQYF. In nucleotides, the CDR3 is TGCAGCGTTGTAGTGGGACCCCAAGAGACCCAGTACTTC. Based on the CDR3 plus reference TRBV29-1 and TRBJ2-5, the full variable domain is SAVISQKPSRDICQRGTSLTIQCQVDSQVTMMFWYRQQPGQSLTLIATANQGSEATYESGFVIDKFPISRPNLTFSTLTVSNMSPEDSSIYLCSVVVGPQETQYFGPGTRLLVL.

The genes are TRBV9 and TRBJ2-1; 8 nucleotides line up with TRBD1. Germline trimming cut 1 base from V and 9 bases from J; bases unmatched to any gene: 6. Germline lookup yields CDR1 SGDLS and CDR2 YYNGEE. CDR3 length equals 14 residues. The CDR3 here is CASSVQGQGTEQFF. CDR3 DNA sequence: TGTGCCAGCAGCGTACAAGGACAGGGTACTGAGCAGTTCTTC.

This chain connects TRBV5-4 to TRBJ1-3, with D perhaps TRBD1 (5 bases). From germline, CDR1 is SGHNT and CDR2 YYREEE (reference sequence). Trimming stripped 4 bases from V and 2 bases from J, with 16 bases between. The CDR3 covers 16 residues. This CDR3 is CASSTGTVVPGNTIYF. In DNA form, the CDR3 reads TGTGCCAGCAGCACGGGGACCGTGGTTCCTGGAAACACCATATATTTT.